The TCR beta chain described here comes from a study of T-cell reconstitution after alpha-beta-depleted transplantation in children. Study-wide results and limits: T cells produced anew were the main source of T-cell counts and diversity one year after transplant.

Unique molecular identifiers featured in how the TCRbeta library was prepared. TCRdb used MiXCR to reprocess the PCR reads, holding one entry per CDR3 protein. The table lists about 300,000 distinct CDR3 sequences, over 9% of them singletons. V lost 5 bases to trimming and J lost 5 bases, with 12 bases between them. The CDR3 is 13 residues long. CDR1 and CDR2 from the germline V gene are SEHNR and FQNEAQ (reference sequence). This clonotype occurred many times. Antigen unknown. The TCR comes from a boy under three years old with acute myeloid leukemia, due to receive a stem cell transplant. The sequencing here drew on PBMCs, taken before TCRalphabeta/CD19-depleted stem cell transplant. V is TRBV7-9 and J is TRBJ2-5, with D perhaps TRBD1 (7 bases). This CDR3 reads CASSDRDWETQYF. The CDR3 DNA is TGTGCCAGCAGCGACAGGGACTGGGAGACCCAGTACTTC.